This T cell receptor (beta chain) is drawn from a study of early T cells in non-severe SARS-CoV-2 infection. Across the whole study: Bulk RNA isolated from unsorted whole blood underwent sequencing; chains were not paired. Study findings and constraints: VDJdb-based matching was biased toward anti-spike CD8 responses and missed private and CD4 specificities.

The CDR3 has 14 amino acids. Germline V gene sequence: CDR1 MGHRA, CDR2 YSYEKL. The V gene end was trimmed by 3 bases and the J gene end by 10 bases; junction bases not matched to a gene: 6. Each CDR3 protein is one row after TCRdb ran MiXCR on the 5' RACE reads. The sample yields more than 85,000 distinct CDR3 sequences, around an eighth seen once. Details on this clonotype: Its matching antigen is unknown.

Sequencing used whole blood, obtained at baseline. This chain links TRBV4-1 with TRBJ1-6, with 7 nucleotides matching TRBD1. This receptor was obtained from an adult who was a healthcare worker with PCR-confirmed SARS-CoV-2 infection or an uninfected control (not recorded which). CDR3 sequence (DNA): TGCGCCAGCAGCCAGTTGACAGGGCGCTCACCCCTCCACTTT. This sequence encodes CASSQLTGRSPLHF.